This T cell receptor beta chain was identified during a study of blood T cell repertoires in COVID-19. For the study at large: From the United States, Italy and Spain came samples of acute and convalescent COVID-19.

Original processing methods: Estimated nucleated cell counts came from reference gene primer amplification. Only in-frame clones appear in the TCRdb table, and some are missing; sequencing was by immunoSEQ multiplex PCR. V and J calls and clone size follow that table, whereas D and trimming were derived from the DNA. The sample holds 150,000 to 170,000 clones; about 80% are singletons and the top ten take around 7.7%. Assignment of participants to cohorts was predicated upon participant-reported clinical history. For recovered donors of Cohort 3, there were two negative PCRs, clearance, or symptom resolution. The sample taken for sequencing was PBMCs or T cells enriched from blood (not recorded which). The sequence was collected from a man aged 45 to 65 who had recovered from COVID-19.

Here the CDR3 reads CASSLAASGYNEQFF. In DNA form, the CDR3 reads TGTGCCAGCAGCTTGGCAGCTAGCGGTTACAATGAGCAGTTCTTC. The chain combines TRBV5-8 with TRBJ2-1; 7 positions match TRBD2. Germline V gives CDR1 SGHTS, CDR2 YDEGEE. CDR3 length equals 15 residues. The trim removed 0 bases at V and 4 bases at J, leaving 4 bases unmatched.